The rows below give T cell receptor beta chains drawn from one sample of a study of T cell responses to AZD1222 COVID-19 vaccine. This table comes from immunoSEQ multiplex PCR, and its TCRdb copy is limited to in-frame clones, with some not included. The sample shows 140,000 to 150,000 clones, just over 90% of them seen only once. The sample consisted of peripheral blood, taken on day 0 of AZD1222 vaccination. All receptors come from an adult in good health. Each CDR3 is given with its conserved first and last residue. D genes are given only for firm matches. Not every row has a clone size; where given, it reads once, few, many or a size class.

size	D	V	J	DNA	CDR3
-	-	TRBV5-5	TRBJ1-1	TGTGCCAGCAGCTTGCTGCCTACACGGGATGGCGAAGCTTTCTTT	CASSLLPTRDGEAFF
-	TRBD2	TRBV4-2	TRBJ2-7	TGTGCCAGCAGCCAGACTAGCGGGGGGGTCGGTGAGCAGTACTTC	CASSQTSGGVGEQYF
once	TRBD1	TRBV5-1	TRBJ2-5	TGCGCCAGCCTCCCCACCGGGACAGGGGGAGAGACCCAGTACTTC	CASLPTGTGGETQYF
-	-	TRBV18	TRBJ1-1	TGTGCCAGCTCACCACGGGGGGCAGACACTGAAGCTTTCTTT	CASSPRGADTEAFF
-	-	TRBV5-8	TRBJ1-1	TGTGCCAGCAGCTTGGGACCCAACGCTCCCAAAGCTTTCTTT	CASSLGPNAPKAFF
once	TRBD2	TRBV18	TRBJ2-3	TGTGCCAGCTCACCCACACTAGCGGGAAACACAGATACGCAGTATTTT	CASSPTLAGNTDTQYF
-	-	TRBV2	TRBJ1-2	TGTGCCAGCAGATTAGAGTTCTATGGCTACACCTTC	CASRLEFYGYTF
-	-	TRBV6-6	TRBJ2-2	TGTGCCAGCAGTACAGGGAACACCGGGGAGCTGTTTTTT	CASSTGNTGELFF
-	-	TRBV13	TRBJ1-2	TGTGCCAGCAGCACCCTCGCGGGACCCTTCTATGGCTACACCTTC	CASSTLAGPFYGYTF
-	TRBD2	TRBV7-2	TRBJ2-1	TGTGCCAGCAGCTTCTACCCGGGACTAGGCGTTAACAATGAGCAGTTCTTC	CASSFYPGLGVNNEQFF
-	-	TRBV2	TRBJ1-6	TGTGCCAGCAGAGCCGACGGTAGACTCGCGGGATCACCCCATGACTTT	CASRADGRLAGSPHDF
once	TRBD1	TRBV6-1	TRBJ1-2	TGTGCCAGCAGCACACCCCCCGGGACAGATTATGGCTACACCTTC	CASSTPPGTDYGYTF
once	-	TRBV7-9	TRBJ2-3	TGTGCCAGCACCCTCGGAACCAGCACAGATACGCAGTATTTT	CASTLGTSTDTQYF
-	TRBD1	TRBV25-1	TRBJ2-1	TGTGCCAGCAGTGTACGAGGGGGCCATAATGAGCAGTTCTTC	CASSVRGGHNEQFF
-	TRBD2	TRBV6-5	TRBJ2-1	TGTGCCAGCAGGACTAGCGGGGCCTACAATGAGCAGTTCTTC	CASRTSGAYNEQFF
-	-	TRBV7-8	TRBJ2-1	TGTGCCAGCAGCGCGATCAGGGCCCGGAATGAGCAGTTCTTC	CASSAIRARNEQFF
-	-	TRBV3-1/TRBV3-2	TRBJ1-3	TGTGCCAGCAGCCATTTTTCGCTGGCAGACTCTGGAAACACCATATATTTT	CASSHFSLADSGNTIYF
-	-	TRBV19	TRBJ1-2	TGTGCCAGTACGGCCGGGACACCGGTTTCGAGGGGCTACACCTTC	CASTAGTPVSRGYTF
-	-	TRBV12-3/TRBV12-4	TRBJ2-1	TGTGCCAGCAGTTTAACAGGAGAGCAGTTCTTC	CASSLTGEQFF
-	-	TRBV27	TRBJ2-1	TGTGCCAGCAGTTTTCGCGGGGCAGTTTACAATGAGCAGTTCTTC	CASSFRGAVYNEQFF
-	-	TRBV6-5	TRBJ1-6	TGTGCCAGCGCGTCGCCAGGGGTCTCACCCCTCCACTTT	CASASPGVSPLHF
-	TRBD2	TRBV9	TRBJ2-7	TGTGCCAGCAGCGTAGGGACTAGCGGGACCGACGAGCAGTACTTC	CASSVGTSGTDEQYF
-	-	TRBV19	TRBJ1-2	TGTGCCAGTAGTACCCAGCAGGCGATCTATGGCTACACCTTC	CASSTQQAIYGYTF
-	TRBD1	TRBV5-4	TRBJ1-1	TGTGCCAGCAGCCCGCAGGGACAGGGGGAAATTAGGGCTTTCTTT	CASSPQGQGEIRAFF
-	TRBD1	TRBV7-9	TRBJ1-2	TGTGCCAGCAGCTTCCCGGACAGGGGGCTTATCGGCTACACCTTC	CASSFPDRGLIGYTF
-	-	TRBV7-2	TRBJ1-2	TGTGCCAGCAGCTTAGCTGGAATGGGTGGCTACACCTTC	CASSLAGMGGYTF